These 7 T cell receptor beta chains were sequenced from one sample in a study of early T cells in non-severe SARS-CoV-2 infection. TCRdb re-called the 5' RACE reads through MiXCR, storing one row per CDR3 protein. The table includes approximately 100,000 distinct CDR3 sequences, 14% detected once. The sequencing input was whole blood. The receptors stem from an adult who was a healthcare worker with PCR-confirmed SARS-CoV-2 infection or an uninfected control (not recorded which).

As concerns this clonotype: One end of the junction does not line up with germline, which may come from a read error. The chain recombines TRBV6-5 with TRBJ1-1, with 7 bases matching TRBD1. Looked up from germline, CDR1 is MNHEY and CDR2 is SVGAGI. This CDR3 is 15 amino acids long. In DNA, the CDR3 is TGCGCCAGCAAGGGGGCCTATGGGAAAAACACTGAAGCTTTCTTT. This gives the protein CASKGAYGKNTEAFF.

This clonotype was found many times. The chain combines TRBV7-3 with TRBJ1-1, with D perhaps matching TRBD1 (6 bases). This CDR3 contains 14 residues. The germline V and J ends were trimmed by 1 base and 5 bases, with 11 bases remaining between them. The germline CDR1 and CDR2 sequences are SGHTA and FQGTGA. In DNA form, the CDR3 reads TGTGCCAGCAGCTTAAGTTCAGGGGTGACTGAAGCTTTCTTT. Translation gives CASSLSSGVTEAFF.

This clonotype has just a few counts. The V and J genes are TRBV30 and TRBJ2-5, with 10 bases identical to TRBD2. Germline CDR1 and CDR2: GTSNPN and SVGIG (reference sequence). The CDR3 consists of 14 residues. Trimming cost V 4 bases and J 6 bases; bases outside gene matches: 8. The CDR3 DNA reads TGTGCCTGGACGGAGCCTAGCGGGGGCAAGACCCAGTACTTC. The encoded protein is CAWTEPSGGKTQYF. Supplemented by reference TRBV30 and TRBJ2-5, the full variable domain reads SQTIHQWPATLVQPVGSPLSLECTVEGTSNPNLYWYRQAAGRGLQLLFYSVGIGQISSEVPQNLSASRPQDRQFILSSKKLLLSDSGFYLCAWTEPSGGKTQYFGPGTRLLVL.

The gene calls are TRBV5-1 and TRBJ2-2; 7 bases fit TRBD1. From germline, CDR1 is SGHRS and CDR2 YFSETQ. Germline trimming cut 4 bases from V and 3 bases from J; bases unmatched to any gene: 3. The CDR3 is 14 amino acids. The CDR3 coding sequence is TGCGCCAGCAGCCCTACAGGGGACACCGGGGAGCTGTTTTTT. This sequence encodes CASSPTGDTGELFF.

Written as DNA, the CDR3 is TGTGCCAGCAGGGCCCAGGGGGATACTGAAGCTTTCTTT. The encoded protein is CASRAQGDTEAFF. The V gene is TRBV2, the J gene TRBJ1-1, with 7 bases matching TRBD1. J was trimmed by 5 bases and V by 6 bases; bases with no gene match: 6. CDR3 size: 13 residues. Germline-derived CDR1 and CDR2 are SNHLY and FYNNEI.

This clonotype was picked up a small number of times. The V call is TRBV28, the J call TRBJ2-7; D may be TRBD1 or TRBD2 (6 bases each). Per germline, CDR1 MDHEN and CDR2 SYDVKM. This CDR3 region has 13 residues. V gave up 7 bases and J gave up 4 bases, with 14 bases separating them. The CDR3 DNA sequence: TGTGCCAGCACGGAGGGGGAGAAGTACGAGCAGTACTTC. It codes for CASTEGEKYEQYF.

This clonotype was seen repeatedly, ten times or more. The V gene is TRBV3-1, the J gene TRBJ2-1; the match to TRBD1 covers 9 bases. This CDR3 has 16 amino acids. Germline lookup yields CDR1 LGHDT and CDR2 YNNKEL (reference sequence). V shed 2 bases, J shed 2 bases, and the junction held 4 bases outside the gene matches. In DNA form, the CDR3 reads TGTGCCAGCAGCCAAAAGGGACAGGGCCCCTACAATGAGCAGTTCTTC. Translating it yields CASSQKGQGPYNEQFF.